Below, one T cell receptor (beta chain) is given with its context. TCRdb's table, derived via immunoSEQ multiplex PCR, lists solely in-frame clones and lacks some. Of tens of thousands of clones in the sample, about 88% were seen once. The data were taken from a study of T cell changes during pregnancy in multiple sclerosis. The CDR3 loop spans 13 amino acids. The V gene's germline CDR1 is SGHTA and CDR2 FQGTGA. V shed 5 bases and J shed 4 bases, with 11 bases lying between them. This sequence originates from a female donor with multiple sclerosis, enrolled in a pregnancy study. The genes are TRBV7-3 and TRBJ1-2; unclear D gene. The material sequenced was peripheral blood, taken after pregnancy. CDR3 in amino acids: CASSPSGIYGYTF. Here the CDR3 DNA reads TGTGCCAGCAGCCCCTCGGGAATCTATGGCTACACCTTC. Full variable domain (outside the CDR3, taken from reference TRBV7-3 and TRBJ1-2): GAGVSQTPSNKVTEKGKYVELRCDPISGHTALYWYRQSLGQGPEFLIYFQGTGAADDSGLPNDRFFAVRPEGSVSTLKIQRTERGDSAVYLCASSPSGIYGYTFGSGTRLTVV.